The sequence of this T cell receptor (beta chain) was determined in a study of T cells in Graves' hyperthyroidism and ophthalmopathy. The CDR3 regions of TCR beta were amplified from RNA transcripts. TCR CDR3 underwent first-round RT-PCR with the HTBI primer set. TCRdb used MiXCR to reprocess the multiplex PCR reads, holding one entry per CDR3 protein. The data contain a few hundred thousand distinct CDR3 sequences, less than 20% of them singletons. Trimming took 1 base from V and 0 from J, leaving 6 bases between them. CDR3 length equals 14 residues. The germline CDR1 and CDR2 sequences are LGHDT and YNNKEL (reference sequence). This clonotype was observed many times.

Sequencing input: blood. The sequence was collected from a man between 18 and 29 years old with Graves' ophthalmopathy. The chain couples TRBV3-1 to TRBJ1-1; possibly TRBD1 for D (5 bases). CDR3 coding DNA: TGTGCCAGCAGCCAAGGCAGGGTGAACACTGAAGCTTTCTTT. Amino acids: CASSQGRVNTEAFF.